The 23 T cell receptor beta chains reported below all come from one sample, sequenced in a study of T cells after yellow fever vaccination. TCRdb reanalysed the 5' RACE reads using MiXCR and keeps one entry per CDR3 protein. The sample has 250,000 to 400,000 distinct CDR3 sequences, over 3.5% seen once. Sequencing was performed on PBMCs, taken 15 days after the yellow fever booster vaccination. The receptors were sampled from a man aged 18 to 30 who received the YFV17D yellow fever vaccine.

This clonotype has just a few counts. The chain joins TRBV7-3 to TRBJ2-1; 7 bases fit TRBD2. CDR1 and CDR2 from the germline V gene are SGHTA and FQGTGA. Unmatched junction bases numbered 13, after V lost 5 bases and J lost 6 bases. CDR3 length equals 16 residues. This CDR3 reads CASSQSGASGTNEQFF. CDR3 DNA sequence: TGTGCCAGCAGCCAAAGCGGGGCTAGCGGCACCAATGAGCAGTTCTTC.

This clonotype showed up just a few times. This chain joins TRBV24-1 and TRBJ2-1; TRBD2 matches 15 bases. There are 20 residues in the CDR3. Trimming at V came to 3 bases and at J to 9 bases, leaving 17 bases not matched to a gene. Per germline, CDR1 KGHDR and CDR2 SFDVKD. CDR3 DNA: TGTGCCACCAGTGATCCCGACCGGACTAGCGGGGGGGCGCGACAGGTTGAGCAGTTCTTC. Translated: CATSDPDRTSGGARQVEQFF.

The V and J genes are TRBV15 and TRBJ1-1, with a weak D call TRBD1 (6 bases). Trimming stripped 1 base from V and 3 bases from J, with 9 bases between. The CDR3 runs 14 residues. The germline V gene has CDR1 LNHNV and CDR2 YYDKDF (reference sequence). CDR3 DNA: TGTGCCACCAGCAGAGTTGAGGGGGACACTGAAGCTTTCTTT. It encodes CATSRVEGDTEAFF.

The sample holds a few counts of this clonotype. CDR3 loop: CAISALVTQYF. CDR3 DNA sequence: TGTGCCATCAGCGCCCTGGTGACGCAGTATTTT. This chain joins TRBV10-3 and TRBJ2-3, with D uncertain. V was clipped by 6 bases and J by 9 bases, with 10 bases between them. The CDR3 covers 11 residues. In germline, CDR1 is ENHRY, CDR2 SYGVKD.

This clonotype has more than one count but fewer than ten. At one end the junction does not follow the germline gene, possibly because of a read error. The chain carries TRBV7-9 and TRBJ1-5; TRBD1 might be the D (6 bases). The CDR3 is 14 residues long. Germline CDR1 SEHNR, CDR2 FQNEAQ (reference sequence). CDR3 sequence: CASSPTGSNHPQHF. DNA of the CDR3: TGTGCCAGCAGCCCCACAGGGAGCAATCACCCCCAGCATTTT.

This clonotype was seen repeatedly, ten times or more. This chain connects TRBV12-3 or TRBV12-4 to TRBJ2-5; TRBD1 might be the D (6 bases). The CDR3 is 15 amino acids. The V end lost 10 bases, the J end lost 2 bases, and 20 bases lay between the germline ends. The CDR3 here is CATRLGRGFQETQYF. Here the CDR3 DNA reads TGTGCCACCAGATTGGGCAGGGGATTTCAAGAGACCCAGTACTTC.

The chain is built from TRBV5-1 and TRBJ2-3, with TRBD2 matching 10 bases. This CDR3 is 14 amino acids long. CDR1 and CDR2 from the germline V gene are SGHRS and YFSETQ. Trimming removed 9 bases from V and 4 bases from J; junction bases left unmatched: 8. The CDR3 DNA is TGCGCCACCGGACTAGCGGACCTCTCAGATACGCAGTATTTT. Translation: CATGLADLSDTQYF.

V and J are TRBV7-6 and TRBJ2-5; a weak D match, TRBD2 (5 bases). The CDR3 runs to 14 residues. The ends were cut back, 6 bases at V and 5 bases at J, with 16 bases in the middle. Germline V gene lookup returns CDR1 SGHVS and CDR2 FNYEAQ. CDR3 residues: CASSTRGIGETQYF. CDR3 nucleotide sequence: TGTGCCAGCAGTACTAGAGGGATCGGTGAGACCCAGTACTTC.

The rearrangement uses TRBV3-1 and TRBJ1-1; D uncertain. Trimming stripped 4 bases from V and 2 bases from J, with 11 bases between. The germline V gene encodes CDR1 LGHDT and CDR2 YNNKEL (reference sequence). The CDR3 extends over 14 amino acids. In DNA, the CDR3 is TGTGCCAGCAGCCTACCGGGAGCTAACACTGAAGCTTTCTTT. Encoded protein: CASSLPGANTEAFF.

There are many counts of this clonotype. As DNA, the CDR3 is TGTGCCAGCAGCGACGAGGTAGTACCCTACGAGCAGTACTTC. This gives the protein CASSDEVVPYEQYF. The chain couples TRBV7-2 to TRBJ2-7; D not resolved. Trimming shortened V by 5 bases and J by 2 bases, and 13 bases separated the two germline ends. The CDR3 totals 14 residues. Germline lookup yields CDR1 SGHTA and CDR2 FQGNSA.

This clonotype was detected ten times or more. The rearrangement links TRBV7-9 to TRBJ1-1, with 8 bases that match TRBD1. J was trimmed by 4 bases and V by 4 bases; bases with no gene match: 5. The CDR3 has 14 residues. In germline, CDR1 is SEHNR, CDR2 FQNEAQ (reference sequence). The CDR3 spells CASSYPQGGTEAFF. CDR3 nucleotide sequence: TGTGCCAGCAGCTACCCACAGGGGGGCACTGAAGCTTTCTTT.

The chain employs TRBV3-1 and TRBJ1-2; D gene unclear. Germline-derived CDR1 and CDR2 are LGHDT and YNNKEL (reference sequence). V lost 2 bases to trimming and J lost 0 bases, with 7 bases between them. This CDR3 region has 14 residues. As DNA, the CDR3 is TGTGCCAGCAGCCAAAGATCCTCTAACTATGGCTACACCTTC. This translates into CASSQRSSNYGYTF. Together with reference TRBV3-1 and TRBJ1-2, the CDR3 gives the full variable domain: DTAVSQTPKYLVTQMGNDKSIKCEQNLGHDTMYWYKQDSKKFLKIMFSYNNKELIINETVPNRFSPKSPDKAHLNLHINSLELGDSAVYFCASSQRSSNYGYTFGSGTRLTVV.

This clonotype was detected many times. This chain joins TRBV5-1 and TRBJ2-7; maybe TRBD2 (5 bases). The V gene's germline CDR1 is SGHRS and CDR2 YFSETQ. Trimming cost V 2 bases and J 3 bases, with 12 bases left between them. This CDR3 is 14 amino acids long. CDR3 residues: CASSLYRGNYEQYF. CDR3 bases: TGCGCCAGCAGCTTATACAGAGGGAACTACGAGCAGTACTTC.

The sample holds many counts of this clonotype. V gene TRBV7-9 combines with J gene TRBJ2-3, with 13 nucleotides matching TRBD2. This CDR3 is 13 amino acids long. The V segment lost 3 bases and the J segment 15 bases; nucleotides outside the gene matches: 6. The germline V gene has CDR1 SEHNR and CDR2 FQNEAQ (reference sequence). The CDR3 spells CASSFTSGGDDYF. The DNA of the CDR3 is TGTGCCAGCAGCTTCACTAGCGGGGGGGATGATTATTTT.

The chain is built from TRBV20-1 and TRBJ2-7, with 7 bases identical to TRBD1. The germline V gene has CDR1 DFQATT and CDR2 SNEGSKA (reference sequence). J lost 4 bases, V lost 8 bases, and 14 bases had no gene match. This CDR3 has 14 amino acids. CDR3 sequence (DNA): TGCAGTCCTTACAGAGGGGGCGGAAGATACGAGCAGTACTTC. Protein sequence: CSPYRGGGRYEQYF.

This clonotype has at least ten counts. CDR3: CASSGIRDRRRETQYF. CDR3 coding DNA: TGCGCCAGCAGCGGTATAAGGGACAGGCGGCGGGAGACCCAGTACTTC. The genes are TRBV5-1 and TRBJ2-5, with 8 nucleotides matching TRBD1. This CDR3 has 16 residues. The germline gives CDR1 SGHRS, CDR2 YFSETQ. With V trimmed by 4 bases and J by 5 bases, 13 bases remained unmatched.

This clonotype was detected ten times or more. The rearrangement joins TRBV6-2 or TRBV6-3 to TRBJ2-3, with D tentatively TRBD2 (6 bases). The CDR3 is 16 residues long. The V gene lost 0 bases and the J gene lost 2 bases, with 12 bases spanning the gap. From germline, CDR1 is MNHEY and CDR2 SVGEGT. The CDR3 DNA reads as TGTGCCAGCAGTTACTCGAAACGGGGGTTCACAGATACGCAGTATTTT. The encoded protein is CASSYSKRGFTDTQYF.

This clonotype was picked up a small number of times. The rearrangement uses TRBV27 and TRBJ2-7; D perhaps matches TRBD1 (5 bases). The germline V gene has CDR1 MNHEY and CDR2 SMNVEV (reference sequence). V lost 2 bases and J lost 3, with 8 bases in between. The CDR3 is 13 residues long. The CDR3: CASSLIGDYEQYF. CDR3 DNA: TGTGCCAGCAGTTTAATAGGGGACTACGAGCAGTACTTC.

This clonotype was recorded many times. V usage is TRBV6-2 or TRBV6-3 and J usage is TRBJ1-5; D ambiguous. Trimming shortened V by 11 bases and J by 0 bases, and 11 bases separated the two germline ends. The CDR3 extends over 13 amino acids. The V gene's germline CDR1 is MNHEY and CDR2 SVGEGT. This CDR3 reads CACNLNSNQPQHF. DNA of the CDR3: TGTGCCTGCAACCTTAATAGCAATCAGCCCCAGCATTTT.

The DNA for the CDR3 is TGTGCCAGCAGCCCGTTGACTAGCGGGGTCCCTTTGAGTAATGAGCAGTTCTTC. Its protein is CASSPLTSGVPLSNEQFF. The genes are TRBV14 and TRBJ2-1; 11 bases fit TRBD2. V shed 4 bases and J 7 bases; nucleotides not matched to a gene: 15. This CDR3 is 18 amino acids long. Per germline, CDR1 SGHDN and CDR2 FVKESK.

In this sample, this clonotype turned up many times. The genes are TRBV27 and TRBJ2-7, with D perhaps assigned TRBD1 or TRBD2 (5 bases each). Germline V lookup: CDR1 MNHEY, CDR2 SMNVEV (reference sequence). Trimming removed 5 bases from V and 2 bases from J, with 13 bases in between. The CDR3 extends over 14 amino acids. The CDR3 reads CASSRSGTPYEQYV. The CDR3, as DNA: TGTGCCAGCAGTCGTTCCGGGACCCCCTACGAGCAGTACGTC.

This chain uses TRBV6-6 with TRBJ1-1, with D possibly being TRBD1 (5 bases). V was clipped by 2 bases and J by 1 base, with 8 bases between them. Germline CDR1 and CDR2: MNHNY and SVGAGI (reference sequence). The CDR3 has 14 residues. CDR3 nucleotides: TGTGCCAGCAGTTACGATGACAGGAACACTGAAGCTTTCTTT. Translation: CASSYDDRNTEAFF.

The chain carries TRBV29-1 and TRBJ2-5; 9 bases align to TRBD1. The V segment lost 5 bases and the J segment 3 bases; nucleotides outside the gene matches: 1. The CDR3 is 12 residues long. Per the germline V gene, CDR1 is SQVTM and CDR2 is ANQGSEA. CDR3 region: CSVRQGEETQYF. Here the CDR3 DNA reads TGCAGCGTTAGACAGGGGGAAGAGACCCAGTACTTC.